The 11 T cell receptor beta chains presented below share a single source sample, sequenced in a study of metastatic and nonmetastatic thyroid tumors. The entire patient cohort was treatment-naive prior to thyroid surgery. MiXCR re-clonotyped the PCR reads for TCRdb. The sample holds under 75,000 clones, roughly 18% seen once. The sample comprised blood. Receptors were obtained from a female donor with papillary thyroid cancer or a benign thyroid nodule (not recorded which). Some clones in this sample may be carry-over from other donors' samples.

In this sample, this clone turned up many times. The chain links TRBV12-3 or TRBV12-4 to TRBJ1-3; a possible D gene is TRBD1 (5 bases). The CDR3 extends over 14 amino acids. V was trimmed by 6 bases and J by 0 bases, leaving 9 bases between them. CDR3 loop: CASSLDSSGNTIYF. In DNA form, the CDR3 reads TGTGCCAGCAGCCTAGACAGCTCTGGAAACACCATATATTTT.

In its sample, this clone was seen a few times. V gene TRBV14 combines with J gene TRBJ2-1; 10 positions match TRBD1. Per the germline V gene, CDR1 is SGHDN and CDR2 is FVKESK. The J segment lost 4 bases and the V segment lost 2 bases, leaving 8 bases of the junction unmatched. There are 17 residues in the CDR3. The CDR3 region is CASSQHVGQGIYNEQFF. As DNA, the CDR3 is TGTGCCAGCAGCCAACATGTGGGACAGGGGATATACAATGAGCAGTTCTTC.

This clone was recorded at least ten times. This sequence joins TRBV9 and TRBJ2-1; 15 bases agree with TRBD2. The CDR3 is made up of 20 amino acids. V dropped 4 bases and J dropped 6; count of bases not matched to a gene: 17. CDR1 and CDR2 (germline): SGDLS, YYNGEE. Here the CDR3 DNA reads TGTGCCAGCAGCCCACAGGGGACTAGCGGGAGGCGCGCCTCAGGCAATGAGCAGTTCTTC. Residues: CASSPQGTSGRRASGNEQFF.

This clone has more than one count but fewer than ten. The V call is TRBV19, the J call TRBJ2-7; TRBD2 matches 9 bases. V lost 5 bases to trimming and J lost 6 bases; unmatched junction nucleotides: 2. Per the germline V gene, CDR1 is LNHDA and CDR2 is SQIVND (reference sequence). The CDR3 has 12 amino acids. In DNA, the CDR3 is TGTGCCAGTAGTCTTAGCGGGAGCGAGCAGTACTTC. Protein sequence: CASSLSGSEQYF.

This clone qualifies as medium-sized. This chain joins TRBV27 and TRBJ2-7; tentative D call: TRBD2 (5 bases). In germline, CDR1 is MNHEY, CDR2 SMNVEV (reference sequence). V lost 5 bases and J 0 bases, leaving 14 bases between the germline ends. The CDR3 spans 15 residues. The CDR3: CASSPRLTSSYEQYF. The CDR3 DNA reads TGTGCCAGCAGTCCCCGACTAACGAGCTCCTACGAGCAGTACTTC.

The chain has TRBV20-1 and TRBJ2-2; D is perhaps TRBD1 (6 bases). Germline V gene sequence: CDR1 DFQATT, CDR2 SNEGSKA (reference sequence). The CDR3 spans 15 residues. V lost 6 bases and J 2 bases, leaving 16 bases between the germline ends. The CDR3 DNA reads as TGCAGTGCAGAAAACCGGGACACTAACACCGGGGAGCTGTTTTTT. It translates to CSAENRDTNTGELFF.

The chain employs TRBV11-2 and TRBJ1-1; D remains unclear. The CDR3 length is 15 residues. The germline V and J ends were trimmed by 0 bases and 1 base, with 9 bases remaining between them. CDR1 SGHAT and CDR2 FQNNGV come from the germline V gene. CDR3 in DNA: TGTGCCAGCAGCTTAGATCTGTTCTGGAACACTGAAGCTTTCTTT. As protein: CASSLDLFWNTEAFF.

This clone was observed many times. The V call is TRBV2, the J call TRBJ1-5, with 9 bases fitting TRBD1. Germline V gene lookup returns CDR1 SNHLY and CDR2 FYNNEI. The CDR3 has 16 residues. V shed 2 bases and J 3 bases; nucleotides not matched to a gene: 5. DNA for the CDR3: TGTGCCAGCAGTGAACGCGGGACAGGGAACAATCAGCCCCAGCATTTT. Amino acid sequence: CASSERGTGNNQPQHF.

This clone showed up many times. The V and J genes are TRBV7-6 and TRBJ1-6, with 10 bases aligning to TRBD1. This CDR3 spans 15 amino acids. The V gene end was trimmed by 4 bases and the J gene end by 8 bases; junction bases not matched to a gene: 5. The germline V gene encodes CDR1 SGHVS and CDR2 FNYEAQ. CDR3 in amino acids: CASSSGTGVDSPLHF. The CDR3 bases are TGTGCCAGCAGCTCCGGGACAGGGGTTGATTCACCCCTCCACTTT.

This clone has at least ten counts. The chain has TRBV28 and TRBJ2-1; 14 bases fit TRBD2. The V gene end was trimmed by 5 bases and the J gene end by 6 bases; junction bases not matched to a gene: 9. The CDR3 has 17 residues. Per the germline V gene, CDR1 is MDHEN and CDR2 is SYDVKM. CDR3 coding DNA: TGTGCCAGCAGTCCGCGAAAGGGACTAGCGGGAGTCAATGAGCAGTTCTTC. Translated, it gives CASSPRKGLAGVNEQFF.

This clone was seen many times. V gene TRBV10-2 combines with J gene TRBJ2-6; no clear D gene. The CDR3 spans 15 residues. The germline V gene encodes CDR1 WSHSY and CDR2 SAAADI. V dropped 2 bases and J dropped 4 bases, with 9 bases sitting between them. The CDR3 sequence is CASSETYSGANVLTF. The CDR3, as DNA: TGCGCCAGCAGTGAGACATATTCCGGGGCCAACGTCCTGACTTTC.